This section outlines one T cell receptor beta chain sequence together with its context. Germline CDR1 KGHSH, CDR2 LQKENI. V lost 0 bases to trimming and J lost 2 bases, with 10 bases between them. The CDR3 is made up of 15 amino acids. This entry belongs to a study of blood T cell repertoires in COVID-19. This table comes from immunoSEQ multiplex PCR, and its TCRdb copy is limited to in-frame clones, with some not included. The profile shows around 150,000 clones, 70% to 90% of them singletons. V and J are TRBV18 and TRBJ1-2; D is ambiguous. This clonotype originated in a woman aged 55-69 years with COVID-19, enrolled during active disease. The sample was peripheral blood. The CDR3 DNA is TGTGCCAGCTCACCACCGGGCAGGCGAAACTATGGCTACACCTTC. Translating it yields CASSPPGRRNYGYTF.